This T cell receptor (beta chain) was profiled in a study of early T cells in non-severe SARS-CoV-2 infection. Overall study: Chains were unpaired, as sequencing was done on bulk RNA from unsorted whole blood. Study-wide points: VDJdb-based annotation leaned toward anti-spike CD8 responses and missed private and CD4 specificities.

In the library, individual cDNA molecules carried attached unique molecular identifiers. TCRdb recomputed calls from the 5' RACE reads with MiXCR, one row per CDR3 protein. This table holds 45,000 to 75,000 distinct CDR3 sequences, roughly 13% found once. Many counts were recorded for this clonotype. Its antigen is undetermined. Trimming cost V 3 bases and J 8 bases, with 16 bases left between them. Per the germline V gene, CDR1 is SQVTM and CDR2 is ANQGSEA. This CDR3 is built from 13 residues. Sequenced: whole blood. The TCR originated in an adult who was a healthcare worker with PCR-confirmed SARS-CoV-2 infection or an uninfected control (not recorded which). This chain joins TRBV29-1 and TRBJ1-2; D gene ambiguous. The CDR3 nucleotides read TGCAGCGTTGACGGGCCGTCGGGAGGCGGCTACACCTTC. Translation gives CSVDGPSGGGYTF.